This TCR beta chain is drawn from a study of T cell changes during pregnancy in multiple sclerosis. Method: immunoSEQ multiplex PCR; TCRdb's copy keeps in-frame clones and lacks some. This table holds under 100,000 clones, approximately 90% found once. Germline V gene data show CDR1 as LGHNA and CDR2 as YSLEER. This CDR3 has 17 residues. The V gene lost 1 base and the J gene lost 2 bases, with 17 bases spanning the gap. The chain recombines TRBV4-3 with TRBJ2-5; a possible D gene is TRBD2 (6 bases). The sequencing used peripheral blood, collected in the first trimester of pregnancy. The clonotype was recovered from a female donor in good health, enrolled as a control in a pregnancy study. The DNA for the CDR3 is TGCGCCAGCAGCCAAGTTTTCCGTCGGGGGAAACAAGAGACCCAGTACTTC. Translation: CASSQVFRRGKQETQYF.